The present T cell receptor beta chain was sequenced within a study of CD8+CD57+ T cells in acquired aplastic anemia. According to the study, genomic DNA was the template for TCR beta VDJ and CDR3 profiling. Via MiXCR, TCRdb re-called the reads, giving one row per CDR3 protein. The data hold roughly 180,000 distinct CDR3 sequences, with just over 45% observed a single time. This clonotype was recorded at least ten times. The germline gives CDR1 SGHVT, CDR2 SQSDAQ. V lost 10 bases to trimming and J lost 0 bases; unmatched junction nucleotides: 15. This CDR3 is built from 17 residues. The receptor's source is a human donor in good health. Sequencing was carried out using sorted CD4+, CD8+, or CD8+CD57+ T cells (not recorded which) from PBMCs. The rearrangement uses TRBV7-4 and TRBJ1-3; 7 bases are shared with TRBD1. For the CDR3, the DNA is TGTGCCACGCGCACCCTACCGGGACAGCTCTCTGGAAACACCATATATTTT. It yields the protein CATRTLPGQLSGNTIYF.